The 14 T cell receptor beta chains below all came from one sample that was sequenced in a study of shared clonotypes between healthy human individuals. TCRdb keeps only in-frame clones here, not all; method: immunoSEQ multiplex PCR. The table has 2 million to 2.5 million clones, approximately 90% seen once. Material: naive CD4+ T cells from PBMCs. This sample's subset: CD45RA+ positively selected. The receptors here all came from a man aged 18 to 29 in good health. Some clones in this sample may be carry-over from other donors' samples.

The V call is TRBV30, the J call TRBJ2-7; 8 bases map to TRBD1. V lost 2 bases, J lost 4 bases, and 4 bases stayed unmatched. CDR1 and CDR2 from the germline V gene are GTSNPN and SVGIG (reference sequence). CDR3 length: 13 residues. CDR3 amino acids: CAWSSDREYEQYF. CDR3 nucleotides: TGTGCCTGGAGTTCGGACAGGGAATACGAGCAGTACTTC.

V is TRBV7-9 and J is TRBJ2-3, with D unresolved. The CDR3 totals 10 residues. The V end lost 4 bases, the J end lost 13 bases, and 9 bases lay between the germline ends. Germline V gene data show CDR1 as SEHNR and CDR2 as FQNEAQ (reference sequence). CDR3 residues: CASSSVFEYF. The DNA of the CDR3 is TGTGCCAGCAGCTCGGTCTTTGAGTATTTT.

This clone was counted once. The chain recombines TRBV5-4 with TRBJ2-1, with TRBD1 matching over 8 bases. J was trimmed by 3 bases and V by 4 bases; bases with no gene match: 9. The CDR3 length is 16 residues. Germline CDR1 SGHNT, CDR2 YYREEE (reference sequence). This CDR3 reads CASSRDGTGSYNEQFF. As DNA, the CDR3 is TGTGCCAGCAGCCGAGATGGGACAGGAAGCTACAATGAGCAGTTCTTC.

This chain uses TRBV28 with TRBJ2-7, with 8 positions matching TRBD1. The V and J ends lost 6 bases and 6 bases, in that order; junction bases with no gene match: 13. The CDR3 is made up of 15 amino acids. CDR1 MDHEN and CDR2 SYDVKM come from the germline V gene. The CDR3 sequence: CASRPPDRDSSEQYF. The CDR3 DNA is TGTGCCAGCAGACCCCCGGACAGGGATAGTAGCGAGCAGTACTTC.

This CDR3 reads CASSGGTSGTDTQYF. In DNA form, the CDR3 reads TGTGCCAGCAGTGGAGGGACTAGCGGTACAGATACGCAGTATTTT. This rearrangement joins TRBV2 to TRBJ2-3; 11 positions agree with TRBD2. This CDR3 region has 15 residues. The V gene's germline CDR1 is SNHLY and CDR2 FYNNEI. With 4 bases clipped from V and 3 bases from J, the junction kept 3 bases outside the gene matches.

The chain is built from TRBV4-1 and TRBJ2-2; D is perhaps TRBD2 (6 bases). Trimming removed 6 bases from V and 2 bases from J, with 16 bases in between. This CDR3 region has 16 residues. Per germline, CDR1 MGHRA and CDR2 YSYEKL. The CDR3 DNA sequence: TGCGCCAGCAGGCCGGGGAGGCAGATAAACACCGGGGAGCTGTTTTTT. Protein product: CASRPGRQINTGELFF.

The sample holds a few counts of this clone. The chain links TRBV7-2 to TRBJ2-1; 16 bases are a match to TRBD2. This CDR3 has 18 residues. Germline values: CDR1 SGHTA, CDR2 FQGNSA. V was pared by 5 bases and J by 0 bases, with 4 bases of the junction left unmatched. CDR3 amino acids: CASSHGTSGRGSYNEQFF. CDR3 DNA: TGTGCCAGCAGCCACGGGACTAGCGGGAGGGGCTCCTACAATGAGCAGTTCTTC.

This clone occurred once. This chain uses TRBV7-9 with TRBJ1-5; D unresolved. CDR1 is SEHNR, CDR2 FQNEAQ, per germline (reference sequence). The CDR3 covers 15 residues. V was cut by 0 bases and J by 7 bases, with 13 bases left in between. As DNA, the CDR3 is TGTGCCAGCAGCTTAGCGCTTTCAGAACCCCAGCCCCAGCATTTT. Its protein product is CASSLALSEPQPQHF.

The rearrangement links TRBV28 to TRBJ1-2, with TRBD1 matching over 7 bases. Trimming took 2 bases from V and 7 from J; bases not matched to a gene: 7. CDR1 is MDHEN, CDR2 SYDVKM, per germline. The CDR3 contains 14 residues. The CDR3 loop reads CASSLGGQSAGYTF. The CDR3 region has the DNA TGTGCCAGCAGTTTAGGGGGACAGAGTGCTGGCTACACCTTC.

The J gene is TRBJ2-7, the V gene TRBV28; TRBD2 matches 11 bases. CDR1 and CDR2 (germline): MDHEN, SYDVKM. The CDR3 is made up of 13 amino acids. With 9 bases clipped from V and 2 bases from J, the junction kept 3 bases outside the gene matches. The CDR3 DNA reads TGTGCCAGTAGCGGGAGGGTGCCCTACGAGCAGTACTTC. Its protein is CASSGRVPYEQYF.

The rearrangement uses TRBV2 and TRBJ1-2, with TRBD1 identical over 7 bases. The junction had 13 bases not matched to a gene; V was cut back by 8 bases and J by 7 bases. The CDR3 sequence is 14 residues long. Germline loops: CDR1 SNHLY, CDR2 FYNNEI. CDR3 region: CASGLAETGRGYTF. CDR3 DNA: TGTGCCAGCGGGTTGGCTGAGACAGGGCGTGGCTACACCTTC.

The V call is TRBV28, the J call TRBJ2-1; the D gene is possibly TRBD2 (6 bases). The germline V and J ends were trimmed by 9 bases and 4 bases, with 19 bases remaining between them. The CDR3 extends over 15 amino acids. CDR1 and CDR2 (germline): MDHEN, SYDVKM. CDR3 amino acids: CASSGLANEYNEQFF. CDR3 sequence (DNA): TGTGCCAGTTCAGGTCTAGCGAACGAATACAATGAGCAGTTCTTC.

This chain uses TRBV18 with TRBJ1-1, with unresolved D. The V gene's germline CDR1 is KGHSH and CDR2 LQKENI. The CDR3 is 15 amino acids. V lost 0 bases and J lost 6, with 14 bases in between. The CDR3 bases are TGTGCCAGCTCACCACCGACATCGGCCTTACCTGAAGCTTTCTTT. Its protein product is CASSPPTSALPEAFF. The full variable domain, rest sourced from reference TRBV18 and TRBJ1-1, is NAGVMQNPRHLVRRRGQEARLRCSPMKGHSHVYWYRQLPEEGLKFMVYLQKENIIDESGMPKERFSAEFPKEGPSILRIQQVVRGDSAAYFCASSPPTSALPEAFFGQGTRLTVV.

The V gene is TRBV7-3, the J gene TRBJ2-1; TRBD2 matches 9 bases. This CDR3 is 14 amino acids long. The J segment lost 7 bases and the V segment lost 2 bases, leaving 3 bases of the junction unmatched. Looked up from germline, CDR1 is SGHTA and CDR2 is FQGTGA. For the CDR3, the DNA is TGTGCCAGCAGCTTAGGACTAGCGATTAATGAGCAGTTCTTC. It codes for CASSLGLAINEQFF.